What follows are 17 T cell receptor beta chains derived from one specimen sequenced in a study of T-cell memory formation after mild COVID-19. Each CDR3 protein is one row after TCRdb ran MiXCR on the 5' RACE reads. The data hold hundreds of thousands of distinct CDR3 sequences, with 15% to 20% observed a single time. Sample: PBMCs or a T cell subset sorted from them (not recorded which). These receptors came from an adult woman who had mild COVID-19 (a few samples of this study predate the infection). Cell type and time point are not known.

This clonotype has a handful of counts. The rearrangement uses TRBV9 and TRBJ2-7; TRBD2 matches 13 bases. V shed 0 bases, J shed 5 bases, and the junction held 2 bases outside the gene matches. This CDR3 comprises 15 residues. Germline CDR1 is SGDLS and CDR2 is YYNGEE. CDR3 sequence: CASSVGGLAGDEQYF. The CDR3 nucleotides are TGTGCCAGCAGCGTAGGAGGACTAGCGGGGGACGAGCAGTACTTC.

This clonotype was seen more than once but under ten times. The chain couples TRBV28 to TRBJ1-2; the D gene is possibly TRBD1 (6 bases). The V and J ends lost 3 bases and 4 bases respectively, with 12 bases between them. The germline gives CDR1 MDHEN, CDR2 SYDVKM. This CDR3 region has 14 residues. For the CDR3, the DNA is TGTGCCAGCAGTTTTGGAAGGGGGTCCTATGGCTACACCTTC. Translation: CASSFGRGSYGYTF.

The V call is TRBV27, the J call TRBJ1-1; the D gene is possibly TRBD1 (6 bases). This CDR3 region has 13 residues. CDR1 and CDR2 from the germline V gene are MNHEY and SMNVEV (reference sequence). V was trimmed by 3 bases and J by 12 bases, leaving 17 bases between them. The CDR3 spells CASSLDPTGSSFF. Here the CDR3 DNA reads TGTGCCAGCAGTTTGGACCCCACAGGGTCTTCTTTCTTT.

The chain joins TRBV19 to TRBJ1-2; TRBD1 matches at 7 bases. V was pared by 5 bases and J by 3 bases, with 6 bases of the junction left unmatched. Germline lookup yields CDR1 LNHDA and CDR2 SQIVND (reference sequence). The CDR3 extends over 14 amino acids. CDR3 sequence reads: CASSPSGQHYGYTF. The CDR3 DNA reads as TGTGCCAGTAGTCCGTCGGGACAGCACTATGGCTACACCTTC. Full variable domain (missing parts from reference TRBV19 and TRBJ1-2): DGGITQSPKYLFRKEGQNVTLSCEQNLNHDAMYWYRQDPGQGLRLIYYSQIVNDFQKGDIAEGYSVSREKKESFPLTVTSAQKNPTAFYLCASSPSGQHYGYTFGSGTRLTVV.

This clonotype was counted at least ten times. V usage is TRBV2 and J usage is TRBJ2-7; D uncertain. Germline CDR1 SNHLY, CDR2 FYNNEI. The CDR3 contains 11 residues. V was trimmed by 5 bases and J by 2 bases, leaving 4 bases between them. DNA for the CDR3: TGTGCCAGCAGTTGGGCCTACGAGCAGTACTTC. This encodes CASSWAYEQYF.

This clonotype was counted only a few times. The rearrangement joins TRBV20-1 to TRBJ2-3; maybe TRBD2 (6 bases). Germline values: CDR1 DFQATT, CDR2 SNEGSKA (reference sequence). The CDR3 loop spans 11 amino acids. Trimming cost V 7 bases and J 5 bases, with 10 bases left between them. The DNA of the CDR3 is TGCAGTGGTTTAGCGGTAGATACGCAGTATTTT. It translates to CSGLAVDTQYF.

This chain uses TRBV7-8 with TRBJ2-7, with 10 bases lining up with TRBD1. Per the germline V gene, CDR1 is SGHVS and CDR2 is FQNEAQ. With V trimmed by 6 bases and J by 6 bases, 5 bases remained unmatched. The CDR3 has 13 residues. CDR3: CASSRDRGGEQYF. The CDR3 DNA reads as TGTGCCAGCAGTCGGGACAGGGGAGGCGAGCAGTACTTC.

This clonotype was recorded many times. The rearrangement uses TRBV10-3 and TRBJ2-1, with D perhaps matching TRBD1 (6 bases). The V gene's germline CDR1 is ENHRY and CDR2 SYGVKD. V gave up 3 bases and J gave up 5 bases, with 11 bases separating them. The CDR3 spans 14 residues. CDR3: CAISEATGNNEQFF. The CDR3 DNA is TGTGCCATCAGTGAAGCAACAGGGAACAATGAGCAGTTCTTC.

This clonotype was recorded a few times. The chain carries TRBV7-9 and TRBJ2-7; tentatively, D is TRBD2 (5 bases). The CDR3 totals 18 residues. The germline V gene encodes CDR1 SEHNR and CDR2 FQNEAQ (reference sequence). V was clipped by 0 bases and J by 1 base, with 19 bases between them. In DNA form, the CDR3 reads TGTGCCAGCAGCTTAGCGGGCCGTCGGGGTCGCGGGTCCTACGAGCAGTACTTC. This gives the protein CASSLAGRRGRGSYEQYF.

This clonotype was detected only a few times. CDR3 sequence (DNA): TGTGCCAGCAGCTTGCGAAGGGACAGGGGCGGGAATGAGCAGTTCTTC. The encoded protein is CASSLRRDRGGNEQFF. The chain uses TRBV5-6 and TRBJ2-1, with 10 bases identical to TRBD1. The CDR3 covers 16 residues. CDR1 is SGHDT and CDR2 is YYEEEE in the germline V gene. J gave up 7 bases and V 1 base, and 8 bases lay outside the gene matches.

The V and J genes are TRBV29-1 and TRBJ2-7, with 11 bases fitting TRBD2. The V gene end was trimmed by 4 bases and the J gene end by 6 bases; junction bases not matched to a gene: 5. CDR1 and CDR2 from the germline V gene are SQVTM and ANQGSEA. The CDR3 has 13 amino acids. The CDR3 is CSVVRLAGGEQYF. Written as DNA, the CDR3 is TGCAGCGTTGTGCGTCTAGCGGGAGGCGAGCAGTACTTC.

The rearrangement joins TRBV14 to TRBJ1-2, with a tentative D call TRBD1 (6 bases). Trimming removed 4 bases at V and 8 bases at J, with 20 bases between. Germline V lookup: CDR1 SGHDN, CDR2 FVKESK. This CDR3 is 15 amino acids long. The CDR3 bases are TGTGCCAGCAGCCGATTTACCACAGGGCAGCGGGGCTACACCTTC. Its translation is CASSRFTTGQRGYTF.

This clonotype was counted a few times. The rearrangement links TRBV12-3 or TRBV12-4 to TRBJ2-4; 9 bases line up with TRBD1. Trimming at V came to 4 bases and at J to 7 bases, leaving 8 bases not matched to a gene. CDR3 length: 15 amino acids. As DNA, the CDR3 is TGTGCCAGCAGTTCCCGGACAGGGGATCGGAACATTCAGTACTTC. Amino acid sequence: CASSSRTGDRNIQYF.

The CDR3 DNA reads TGCGCCAGCAGCCAGACAGGGGCGGAGGACTACGAGCAGTACTTC. It specifies CASSQTGAEDYEQYF. V is TRBV4-3 and J is TRBJ2-7; 8 bases match TRBD1. Germline lookup yields CDR1 LGHNA and CDR2 YSLEER. CDR3 length equals 15 residues. With V trimmed by 3 bases and J by 3 bases, 7 bases remained unmatched.

This clonotype was seen a few times. J is TRBJ2-3 and V is TRBV5-6, with 14 bases that match TRBD2. The CDR3 consists of 16 residues. J lost 2 bases, V lost 5 bases, and 4 bases had no gene match. Germline-derived CDR1 and CDR2 are SGHDT and YYEEEE. The CDR3 nucleotides are TGTGCCAGCAGAAGGACTAGCGGGGGGTCCACAGATACGCAGTATTTT. Residues: CASRRTSGGSTDTQYF.

The rearrangement joins TRBV4-1 to TRBJ1-5; weak D call: TRBD1 (6 bases). This CDR3 region has 14 residues. Trimming cost V 1 base and J 7 bases, with 11 bases left between them. In germline, CDR1 is MGHRA, CDR2 YSYEKL. The CDR3 nucleotides are TGCGCCAGCAGCCAAGTCCCAGGGGACCAGCCCCAGCATTTT. It specifies CASSQVPGDQPQHF.

Points on this clonotype: A much larger clone lies one base from this, so it may be a read error. The chain couples TRBV5-1 to TRBJ2-7; TRBD1 might be the D (6 bases). V dropped 1 base and J dropped 3 bases, with 17 bases sitting between them. The CDR3 covers 16 residues. From germline, CDR1 is SGHRS and CDR2 YFSETQ. The CDR3 loop reads CASSLLSAQGGYEQYF. The DNA for the CDR3 is TGCGCCAGCAGCTTGCTCTCGGCACAGGGTGGCTACGAGCAGTACTTC. Combining the CDR3 with reference TRBV5-1 and TRBJ2-7 gives the whole variable domain KAGVTQTPRYLIKTRGQQVTLSCSPISGHRSVSWYQQTPGQGLQFLFEYFSETQRNKGNFPGRFSGRQFSNSRSEMNVSTLELGDSALYLCASSLLSAQGGYEQYFGPGTRLTVT.